These 8 T cell receptor beta chains came from one sample sequenced in a study of control samples from healthy donors and cancer patients (TCRdb year 2020). Libraries were prepared through the immunoSEQ multiplex PCR assay. Drawn from immuneACCESS, this table holds only the in-frame rearrangements with V and J called that TCRdb kept. Clones are partly lost; checked studies trace under half to an unresolved V gene and leave the rest unexplained. The sample data list roughly 170,000 clones, and more than 85% of these were observed just once. The ten largest clones take up roughly 2.1% of the sample. Sequences were obtained from blood. The receptor source for this set is a middle-aged woman in good health.

V is TRBV27 and J is TRBJ1-1, with D perhaps TRBD1 (5 bases). The CDR3 runs to 13 residues. Trimming stripped 5 bases from V and 1 base from J, with 8 bases between. Germline CDR1 MNHEY, CDR2 SMNVEV (reference sequence). This CDR3 is CASSRGGNTEAFF. CDR3 nucleotide sequence: TGTGCCAGCAGTCGCGGGGGGAACACTGAAGCTTTCTTT.

This clone appeared a single time. CDR3 region: CASSTSQGASLGEQFF. CDR3 DNA: TGTGCCAGCAGCACCAGTCAGGGGGCCTCTTTGGGTGAGCAGTTCTTC. This rearrangement joins TRBV11-2 to TRBJ2-1; 8 bases are shared with TRBD1. The CDR3 sequence is 16 residues long. After removal of 5 bases from V and 9 bases from J, the junction contained 15 bases not matched to a gene. Germline V lookup: CDR1 SGHAT, CDR2 FQNNGV.

The chain combines TRBV11-3 with TRBJ2-2; D is undetermined. The length of the CDR3 is 14 residues. Germline V gene sequence: CDR1 SGHNT, CDR2 YENEEA. V lost 5 bases to trimming and J lost 8 bases, with 15 bases between them. CDR3 sequence (DNA): TGTGCCAGCAGCCCGTCCCAAGTTCCGGGGGAGCTGTTTTTT. It specifies CASSPSQVPGELFF.

The chain recombines TRBV7-3 with TRBJ2-3, with D unresolved. Trimming took 5 bases from V and 0 from J, leaving 15 bases between them. The CDR3 is made up of 16 amino acids. Germline V lookup: CDR1 SGHTA, CDR2 FQGTGA. For the CDR3, the DNA is TGTGCCAGCAGCCCCGAGCCCGCGGTTAGCACAGATACGCAGTATTTT. Translating it yields CASSPEPAVSTDTQYF.

This clone was recorded once. V is TRBV5-5 and J is TRBJ2-3, with TRBD2 matching over 16 bases. The CDR3 runs to 17 residues. The V gene end was trimmed by 4 bases and the J gene end by 4 bases; junction bases not matched to a gene: 6. The germline gives CDR1 SGHKS, CDR2 YYEKEE (reference sequence). The CDR3: CASSVGTSGGAADTQYF. In DNA, the CDR3 is TGTGCCAGCAGCGTTGGGACTAGCGGGGGGGCCGCAGATACGCAGTATTTT.

This chain connects TRBV11-2 to TRBJ2-7, with a weak D call TRBD1 (6 bases). Between the trimmed V and J ends, which lost 6 bases and 4 bases, there was a span of 16 bases. Germline CDR1 and CDR2: SGHAT and FQNNGV. The CDR3 extends over 14 amino acids. CDR3 DNA sequence: TGTGCCAGCAGACAGAGCGGACAGCCATACGAGCAGTACTTC. It specifies CASRQSGQPYEQYF.

The chain recombines TRBV7-7 with TRBJ1-3; D is unclear. CDR1 is SSHAT, CDR2 FNYEAQ, per germline (reference sequence). The CDR3 contains 17 residues. V shed 2 bases and J shed 0 bases, with 14 bases lying between them. The CDR3 sequence: CASSLSGRVSSGNTIYF. CDR3 nucleotides: TGTGCCAGCAGCTTAAGTGGCAGAGTCAGCTCTGGAAACACCATATATTTT.

The gene calls are TRBV20-1 and TRBJ1-2; D is unclear. V gave up 2 bases and J gave up 5 bases, with 6 bases separating them. The CDR3 runs 11 residues. Per the germline V gene, CDR1 is DFQATT and CDR2 is SNEGSKA (reference sequence). CDR3 amino acids: CSARPRYGYTF. The CDR3, as DNA: TGCAGTGCTAGACCCCGGTATGGCTACACCTTC.